This T cell receptor (beta chain) was retrieved from a study of response to subunit inactivated influenza vaccine. In this sample, this clonotype turned up many times. As yet, its antigen is unknown. Via MiXCR, TCRdb re-called the RT-PCR reads, giving one row per CDR3 protein. The sample carries roughly 160,000 distinct CDR3 sequences, about a tenth recorded once. General observations from the study: That few new T cells are recruited by each seasonal influenza vaccination was the authors' suggestion.

The clonotype originates from a man in his fifties who received an inactivated influenza vaccine. The sequencing here drew on non-naive T cells sorted from PBMCs, taken around seven weeks after vaccination.

CDR3 sequence reads: CASSKPGDYNEQFF. CDR3 in DNA: TGTGCCAGCAGCAAACCGGGCGACTACAATGAGCAGTTCTTC. The chain recombines TRBV7-2 with TRBJ2-1; D unclear. V was shortened by 5 bases and J by 3 bases, with 11 bases between the two germline ends. The CDR3 contains 14 residues. CDR1 SGHTA and CDR2 FQGNSA come from the germline V gene.